These T cell receptor beta chains were read from a single sample in a study of OX40 agonist ivuxolimab in advanced cancers. Assay: immunoSEQ multiplex PCR; the TCRdb copy retains only in-frame clones and omits some. The sample yields 60,000 to 75,000 clones, about 86% seen once. This specimen consisted of CD4+ or CD8+ T cells sorted from blood, obtained in a trial of the OX40 agonist ivuxolimab. The receptors stem from an adult with an advanced solid tumor such as melanoma, head and neck, liver or kidney cancer. Each CDR3 is given with its conserved first and last residue.

J gene: TRBJ2-2; V gene: TRBV19; CDR3 protein: CASRGWGQGVTTGELFF
J gene: TRBJ2-1; V gene: TRBV10-3; CDR3 protein: CAISAGTGGNEQFF
J gene: TRBJ2-1; V gene: TRBV28; CDR3 protein: CASSFQWNEQFF
J gene: TRBJ1-2; V gene: TRBV4-2; CDR3 protein: CASSQSTGGIYGYTF
J gene: TRBJ2-1; V gene: TRBV15; CDR3 protein: CATRGGWSNEQFF
J gene: TRBJ1-1; V gene: TRBV30; CDR3 protein: CAWAPGRMNTEAFF
J gene: TRBJ2-6; V gene: TRBV25-1; CDR3 protein: CASHSRAYLSGANVLTF
J gene: TRBJ2-1; V gene: TRBV5-1; CDR3 protein: CASSLEGRGYNEQFF
J gene: TRBJ2-7; V gene: TRBV15; CDR3 protein: CATSRVGEEQYF
J gene: TRBJ2-7; V gene: TRBV11-3; CDR3 protein: CASSLRGNSYEQYF
J gene: TRBJ2-1; V gene: TRBV5-1; CDR3 protein: CASTQAGGSYNEQFF
J gene: TRBJ1-2; V gene: TRBV4-2; CDR3 protein: CASSQDPRTANYGYTF
J gene: TRBJ2-3; V gene: TRBV11-1; CDR3 protein: CASISGGATDTQYF
J gene: TRBJ2-1; V gene: TRBV7-8; CDR3 protein: CASRPDRVINEQFF
J gene: TRBJ1-4; V gene: TRBV18; CDR3 protein: CASSGTVTANEKLFF
J gene: TRBJ2-5; V gene: TRBV10-2; CDR3 protein: CASVDLGRNQETQYF
J gene: TRBJ1-5; V gene: TRBV6-5; CDR3 protein: CASRGQFNQPQHF
J gene: TRBJ1-4; V gene: TRBV5-1; CDR3 protein: CASSGTDPNEKLFF
J gene: TRBJ2-3; V gene: TRBV2; CDR3 protein: CASSPTSGGADTQYF
J gene: TRBJ1-5; V gene: TRBV19; CDR3 protein: CASRGLTENQPQHF
J gene: TRBJ2-7; V gene: TRBV7-3; CDR3 protein: CASTLSTGGVQYF
J gene: TRBJ2-3; V gene: TRBV29-1; CDR3 protein: CSAGGLSTDTQYF
J gene: TRBJ2-1; V gene: TRBV9; CDR3 protein: CASSVETSREQFF
J gene: TRBJ1-1; V gene: TRBV4-1; CDR3 protein: CASSLLGGGTEAFF
J gene: TRBJ2-5; V gene: TRBV20-1; CDR3 protein: CSARVIETQYF
J gene: TRBJ2-3; V gene: TRBV10-3; CDR3 protein: CAISEFANTDTQYF
J gene: TRBJ1-6; V gene: TRBV9; CDR3 protein: CASSVGGAYGSPLHF
J gene: TRBJ2-5; V gene: TRBV18; CDR3 protein: CASSQGAGRETQYF
J gene: TRBJ1-1; V gene: TRBV30; CDR3 protein: CAWSETSGSTEAFF
J gene: TRBJ2-7; V gene: TRBV29-1; CDR3 protein: CSALSRTGGGGSYEQYF
J gene: TRBJ2-3; V gene: TRBV9; CDR3 protein: CASSVTSGTGDTQYF
J gene: TRBJ1-6; V gene: TRBV9; CDR3 protein: CASSVADRAPSALHF
J gene: TRBJ2-7; V gene: TRBV6-1; CDR3 protein: CASSEGFGQGAASKREQYF
J gene: TRBJ1-2; V gene: TRBV6-6; CDR3 protein: CASTYTDLNYGYTF
J gene: TRBJ1-2; V gene: TRBV28; CDR3 protein: CASSPTETSYGYTF
J gene: TRBJ2-7; V gene: TRBV9; CDR3 protein: CASSVAGTSGTYEQYF
J gene: TRBJ1-2; V gene: TRBV6-6; CDR3 protein: CASSLGQSISNYGYTF
J gene: TRBJ2-7; V gene: TRBV25-1; CDR3 protein: CASSQGYREQYF
J gene: TRBJ1-1; V gene: TRBV28; CDR3 protein: CASSLRPGDRTTEAFF
J gene: TRBJ2-3; V gene: TRBV7-3; CDR3 protein: CASSLRGRGPTDTQYF
J gene: TRBJ1-4; V gene: TRBV5-5; CDR3 protein: CASSRDRASTNEKLFF
J gene: TRBJ2-5; V gene: TRBV25-1; CDR3 protein: CAAGDRGRETQYF
J gene: TRBJ2-2; V gene: TRBV6-5; CDR3 protein: CASSYSQREGAGELFF
J gene: TRBJ2-7; V gene: TRBV18; CDR3 protein: CASSPPAGRAGGRFYEQYF
J gene: TRBJ1-3; V gene: TRBV6-5; CDR3 protein: CASSPVVSGNTIYF
J gene: TRBJ2-3; V gene: TRBV18; CDR3 protein: CASSPEGRSDTQYF
J gene: TRBJ1-4; V gene: TRBV6-1; CDR3 protein: CASSERRTGEWEKLFF
J gene: TRBJ2-2; V gene: TRBV30; CDR3 protein: CAWSPGLSTGELFF
J gene: TRBJ2-3; V gene: TRBV7-3; CDR3 protein: CASSLKQGATTQYF
J gene: TRBJ1-4; V gene: TRBV5-8; CDR3 protein: CASSLESGQDEKLFF
J gene: TRBJ1-2; V gene: TRBV28; CDR3 protein: CASSSLGTGDDGYTF
J gene: TRBJ2-7; V gene: TRBV5-4; CDR3 protein: CASSSLDEPYEQYF
J gene: TRBJ2-2; V gene: TRBV6-1; CDR3 protein: CASRDLRRGELFF
J gene: TRBJ2-1; V gene: TRBV30; CDR3 protein: CAWSVTGTGGTEQFF
J gene: TRBJ2-5; V gene: TRBV29-1; CDR3 protein: CSVVRRETQYF
J gene: TRBJ2-1; V gene: TRBV5-4; CDR3 protein: CASSLARGADNEQFF
J gene: TRBJ1-2; V gene: TRBV6-1; CDR3 protein: CASRSRDLNYGYTF
J gene: TRBJ2-5; V gene: TRBV2; CDR3 protein: CASSWVRGQETQYF
J gene: TRBJ2-7; V gene: TRBV5-1; CDR3 protein: CASSLEVSYEQYF